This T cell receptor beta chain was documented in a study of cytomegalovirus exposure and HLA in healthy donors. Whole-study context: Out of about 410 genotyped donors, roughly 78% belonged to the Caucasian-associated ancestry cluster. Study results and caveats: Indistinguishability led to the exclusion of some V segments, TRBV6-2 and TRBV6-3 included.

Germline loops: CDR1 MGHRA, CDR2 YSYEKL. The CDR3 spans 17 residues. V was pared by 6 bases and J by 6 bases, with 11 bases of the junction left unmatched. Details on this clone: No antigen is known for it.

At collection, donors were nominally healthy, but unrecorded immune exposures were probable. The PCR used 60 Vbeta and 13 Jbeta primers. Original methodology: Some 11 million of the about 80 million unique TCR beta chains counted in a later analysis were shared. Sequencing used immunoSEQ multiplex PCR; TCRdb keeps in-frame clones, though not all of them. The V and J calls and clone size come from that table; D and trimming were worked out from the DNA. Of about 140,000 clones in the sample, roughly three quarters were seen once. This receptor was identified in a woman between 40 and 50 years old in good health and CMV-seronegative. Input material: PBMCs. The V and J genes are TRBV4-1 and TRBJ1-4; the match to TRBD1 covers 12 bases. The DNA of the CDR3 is TGCGCCAGCAGTGCTTGGGACAGGGGGCGACGGGATGAAAAACTGTTTTTT. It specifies CASSAWDRGRRDEKLFF.